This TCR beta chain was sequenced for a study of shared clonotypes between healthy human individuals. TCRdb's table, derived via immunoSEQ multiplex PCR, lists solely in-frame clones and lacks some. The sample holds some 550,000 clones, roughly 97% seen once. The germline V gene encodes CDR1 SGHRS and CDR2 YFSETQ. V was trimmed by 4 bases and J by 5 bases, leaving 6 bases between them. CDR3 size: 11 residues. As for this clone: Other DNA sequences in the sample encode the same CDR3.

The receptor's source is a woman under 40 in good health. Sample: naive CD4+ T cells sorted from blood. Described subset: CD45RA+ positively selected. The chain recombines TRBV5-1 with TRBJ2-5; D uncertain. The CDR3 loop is CASSLRETQYF. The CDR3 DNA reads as TGCGCCAGCAGCCTGCGGGAGACCCAGTACTTC.